A single sample gave rise to the 5 T cell receptor beta chains below, sequenced in a study of T cell changes during pregnancy in multiple sclerosis. Profiled with immunoSEQ multiplex PCR; TCRdb holds only in-frame clones, not every one. Seen here are about 93,000 clones, under 95% observed once, and the top ten hold 0.85% to 0.95%. Sample: peripheral blood, taken before pregnancy. All receptors come from a female donor with multiple sclerosis, enrolled in a pregnancy study.

The chain combines TRBV19 with TRBJ2-3; possible D gene TRBD1, 6 bases. This CDR3 has 15 amino acids. The germline CDR1 and CDR2 sequences are LNHDA and SQIVND (reference sequence). V was clipped by 3 bases and J by 2 bases, with 12 bases between them. CDR3 coding DNA: TGTGCCAGTAGTATGGGGGCCAGAAACACAGATACGCAGTATTTT. Translating gives CASSMGARNTDTQYF.

This chain links TRBV2 with TRBJ2-5; TRBD2 agrees at 10 bases. The J segment lost 1 base and the V segment lost 5 bases, leaving 7 bases of the junction unmatched. Germline V gives CDR1 SNHLY, CDR2 FYNNEI. The CDR3 covers 16 residues. In DNA form, the CDR3 reads TGTGCCAGCAGTTTTACCCGGACTAGCGGCCAAGAGACCCAGTACTTC. Its protein is CASSFTRTSGQETQYF.

The gene calls are TRBV2 and TRBJ2-7; maybe TRBD1 (5 bases). There are 15 residues in the CDR3. Between the trimmed V and J ends, which lost 3 bases and 1 base, there was a span of 13 bases. CDR1 is SNHLY, CDR2 FYNNEI, per germline. CDR3 region: CASSEAGSFSYEQYF. The CDR3, as DNA: TGTGCCAGCAGTGAGGCAGGGTCATTTTCCTACGAGCAGTACTTC.

This chain connects TRBV28 to TRBJ1-5, with TRBD1 as a possible D gene (6 bases). This CDR3 is built from 14 residues. The V and J ends lost 7 bases and 3 bases respectively, with 13 bases between them. Germline assignment: CDR1 MDHEN and CDR2 SYDVKM. The CDR3 DNA sequence: TGTGCCAGCACCGAACAGGGAACCAATCAGCCCCAGCATTTT. It specifies CASTEQGTNQPQHF.

This chain joins TRBV4-1 and TRBJ2-5, with TRBD2 matching 11 bases. The germline CDR1 and CDR2 sequences are MGHRA and YSYEKL. After removal of 1 base from V and 4 bases from J, the junction contained 5 bases not matched to a gene. The length of the CDR3 is 16 residues. The CDR3 DNA is TGCGCCAGCAGCCAAGTAGCGGGGGGGAAGTTAGAGACCCAGTACTTC. Residues: CASSQVAGGKLETQYF.